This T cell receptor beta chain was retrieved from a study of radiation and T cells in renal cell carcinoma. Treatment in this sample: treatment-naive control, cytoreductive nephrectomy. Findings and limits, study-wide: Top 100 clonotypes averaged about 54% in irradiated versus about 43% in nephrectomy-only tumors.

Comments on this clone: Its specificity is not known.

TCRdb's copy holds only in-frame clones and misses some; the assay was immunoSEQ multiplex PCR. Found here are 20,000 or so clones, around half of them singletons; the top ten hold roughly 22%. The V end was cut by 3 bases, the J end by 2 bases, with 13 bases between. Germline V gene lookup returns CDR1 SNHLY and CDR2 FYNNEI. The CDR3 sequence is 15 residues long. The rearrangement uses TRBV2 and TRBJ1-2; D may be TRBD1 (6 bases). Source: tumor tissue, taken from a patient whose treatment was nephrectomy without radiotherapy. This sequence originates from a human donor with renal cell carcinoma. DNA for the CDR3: TGTGCCAGCAGTGAGATATGGGGGCAAAACTATGGCTACACCTTC. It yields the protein CASSEIWGQNYGYTF.